The 18 T cell receptor beta chains in this list originate from one sample, sequenced in a study of T cell changes during pregnancy in multiple sclerosis. Here immunoSEQ multiplex PCR was the method, and the copy in TCRdb shows in-frame clones only, minus some. Of tens of thousands of clones detected, 94% appear once; the ten largest clones hold 0.55% to 0.75%. The input for sequencing was CD4+ T cells from peripheral blood mononuclear cells, taken in the second trimester of pregnancy. Every receptor here comes from a female donor with multiple sclerosis, enrolled in a pregnancy study.

The V gene is TRBV5-1, the J gene TRBJ1-1; D unclear. This CDR3 has 15 amino acids. V gave up 1 base and J gave up 3 bases, with 13 bases separating them. Looked up from germline, CDR1 is SGHRS and CDR2 is YFSETQ. CDR3 coding DNA: TGCGCCAGCAGCTTGCTGGAGGCCATGGACACTGAAGCTTTCTTT. Translation gives CASSLLEAMDTEAFF. Complete variable domain (other parts from reference TRBV5-1 and TRBJ1-1): KAGVTQTPRYLIKTRGQQVTLSCSPISGHRSVSWYQQTPGQGLQFLFEYFSETQRNKGNFPGRFSGRQFSNSRSEMNVSTLELGDSALYLCASSLLEAMDTEAFFGQGTRLTVV.

The gene calls are TRBV5-6 and TRBJ1-2, with TRBD1 matching 8 bases. Germline CDR1 reads SGHDT; CDR2 reads YYEEEE. This CDR3 is built from 14 residues. The trim removed 0 bases at V and 8 bases at J, leaving 6 bases unmatched. The CDR3: CASSLDGQGRGYTF. The CDR3, as DNA: TGTGCCAGCAGCTTGGACGGACAGGGCCGGGGCTACACCTTC.

This clone was counted between two and nine times. The rearrangement uses TRBV10-3 and TRBJ2-1; the match to TRBD2 covers 11 bases. Germline assignment: CDR1 ENHRY and CDR2 SYGVKD. The CDR3 has 15 amino acids. With V trimmed by 6 bases and J by 4 bases, 5 bases remained unmatched. Written as DNA, the CDR3 is TGTGCCATCAGGGATAGCGGGGGGGGATACAATGAGCAGTTCTTC. It codes for CAIRDSGGGYNEQFF.

The rearrangement links TRBV6-5 to TRBJ1-1; a possible D gene is TRBD1 (5 bases). CDR1 is MNHEY, CDR2 SVGAGI, per germline. Trimming pared 7 bases from V and 4 bases from J, leaving 19 bases between. The CDR3 spans 15 residues. The CDR3 region has the DNA TGTGCCAGCAAGAAAACCGTCGGGGGGGGCACTGAAGCTTTCTTT. Amino acids: CASKKTVGGGTEAFF.

The chain employs TRBV13 and TRBJ2-5; 9 bases are shared with TRBD2. This CDR3 is 17 amino acids long. With V trimmed by 5 bases and J by 3 bases, 13 bases remained unmatched. Germline CDR1 PRHDT, CDR2 FYEKMQ (reference sequence). In DNA, the CDR3 is TGTGCCAGCAGCCCCCCAGCGGGGGGACTATCCAAAGAGACCCAGTACTTC. It translates to CASSPPAGGLSKETQYF.

The chain combines TRBV7-2 with TRBJ1-1, with TRBD1 matching 10 bases. Trimming took 5 bases from V and 5 from J; bases not matched to a gene: 11. Germline CDR1 SGHTA, CDR2 FQGNSA. The length of the CDR3 is 16 residues. Written as DNA, the CDR3 is TGTGCCAGCAGCCAGTGGGGACAGGGGCTAGAGACTGAAGCTTTCTTT. Amino acid sequence: CASSQWGQGLETEAFF.

This chain joins TRBV6-6 and TRBJ2-3; a weak D match, TRBD2 (5 bases). V dropped 4 bases and J dropped 0 bases, with 8 bases sitting between them. The CDR3 runs 14 residues. The germline CDR1 and CDR2 sequences are MNHNY and SVGAGI (reference sequence). CDR3 protein: CASSSRGSTDTQYF. As DNA, the CDR3 is TGTGCCAGCAGTTCCCGGGGAAGCACAGATACGCAGTATTTT.

This clone was recorded only once. V usage is TRBV7-3 and J usage is TRBJ2-7, with D perhaps matching TRBD1 (6 bases). CDR1 and CDR2 (germline): SGHTA, FQGTGA. This CDR3 region has 16 residues. V gave up 5 bases and J gave up 1 base, with 18 bases separating them. This CDR3 reads CASSPNRARGSYEQYF. In DNA form, the CDR3 reads TGTGCCAGCAGCCCGAACAGGGCCCGGGGATCCTACGAGCAGTACTTC.

The rearrangement links TRBV18 to TRBJ1-1; 8 nucleotides align to TRBD1. The V gene end was trimmed by 3 bases and the J gene end by 4 bases; junction bases not matched to a gene: 4. There are 14 residues in the CDR3. CDR1 and CDR2 (germline): KGHSH, LQKENI. Written as DNA, the CDR3 is TGTGCCAGCTCACCCTGGGACAGGCCCACTGAAGCTTTCTTT. Translating gives CASSPWDRPTEAFF. The whole variable domain, filled in from reference TRBV18 and TRBJ1-1, reads NAGVMQNPRHLVRRRGQEARLRCSPMKGHSHVYWYRQLPEEGLKFMVYLQKENIIDESGMPKERFSAEFPKEGPSILRIQQVVRGDSAAYFCASSPWDRPTEAFFGQGTRLTVV.

Note on this clone: One junction end does not reproduce the germline sequence, and a read error may be involved. The genes are TRBV19 and TRBJ2-3; the D gene is possibly TRBD1 (6 bases). Germline loops: CDR1 LNHDA, CDR2 SQIVND (reference sequence). CDR3 length: 15 amino acids. CDR3 loop: CASSTAGEPTDTQYF. The DNA for the CDR3 is TGTGCCAGCAGTACGGCAGGGGAGCCCACAGATACGCAGTATTTT.

The J gene is TRBJ2-2, the V gene TRBV7-3, with D perhaps matching TRBD1 (5 bases). The CDR3 runs 15 residues. Per germline, CDR1 SGHTA and CDR2 FQGTGA. Trimming shortened V by 4 bases and J by 0 bases, and 9 bases separated the two germline ends. The DNA of the CDR3 is TGTGCCAGCAGCTCCGTAGGGGCGAACACCGGGGAGCTGTTTTTT. This gives the protein CASSSVGANTGELFF. Together with reference TRBV7-3 and TRBJ2-2, the CDR3 gives the full variable domain: GAGVSQTPSNKVTEKGKYVELRCDPISGHTALYWYRQSLGQGPEFLIYFQGTGAADDSGLPNDRFFAVRPEGSVSTLKIQRTERGDSAVYLCASSSVGANTGELFFGEGSRLTVL.

This chain joins TRBV12-5 and TRBJ1-4, with TRBD1 identical over 7 bases. The germline V gene encodes CDR1 LGHNT and CDR2 FRNRAP. V lost 1 base, J lost 8 bases, and 4 bases stayed unmatched. The CDR3 has 14 amino acids. CDR3 DNA: TGTGCTAGTGGTTTGGGAGGACAGGTGGAAAAACTGTTTTTT. Translation: CASGLGGQVEKLFF.

This chain links TRBV6-4 with TRBJ2-4, with TRBD2 matching 7 bases. V gave up 2 bases and J gave up 4 bases; unmatched junction bases: 2. The CDR3 is 14 amino acids. CDR1 is MRHNA and CDR2 is SNTAGT in the germline V gene. CDR3 DNA: TGTGCCAGCAGTGACGGGGGGGAAAAAAACATTCAGTACTTC. Protein sequence: CASSDGGEKNIQYF.

The chain combines TRBV25-1 with TRBJ1-1; no reliable D call. The CDR3 covers 14 residues. The germline V and J ends were trimmed by 7 bases and 1 base, with 13 bases remaining between them. From germline, CDR1 is MGHDK and CDR2 SYGVNS. CDR3 coding DNA: TGTGCCAGCATCGGGGTAGGAGGGAACACTGAAGCTTTCTTT. It specifies CASIGVGGNTEAFF.

The chain recombines TRBV7-2 with TRBJ1-2; D might be TRBD1 (5 bases). Looked up from germline, CDR1 is SGHTA and CDR2 is FQGNSA. V lost 4 bases and J lost 5, with 20 bases in between. The CDR3 consists of 16 residues. CDR3 in amino acids: CASSSRVTAGGYGYTF. The CDR3, as DNA: TGTGCCAGCAGCTCGCGGGTGACAGCGGGGGGATATGGCTACACCTTC.

This chain uses TRBV25-1 with TRBJ2-3; 16 nucleotides match TRBD2. CDR1 is MGHDK and CDR2 is SYGVNS in the germline V gene. This CDR3 comprises 16 residues. Trimming at V came to 4 bases and at J to 4 bases, leaving 2 bases not matched to a gene. CDR3 in amino acids: CASSAGTSGGADTQYF. CDR3 bases: TGTGCCAGCAGTGCTGGGACTAGCGGGGGGGCAGATACGCAGTATTTT.

The rearrangement links TRBV11-2 to TRBJ2-7; TRBD2 is a possible D gene (7 bases). The germline V gene encodes CDR1 SGHAT and CDR2 FQNNGV. Trimming stripped 7 bases from V and 0 bases from J, with 13 bases between. The CDR3 is made up of 14 amino acids. Here the CDR3 DNA reads TGTGCCAGCAAAGAGGGGGGGAGCTCCTACGAGCAGTACTTC. Translated: CASKEGGSSYEQYF.

The chain employs TRBV7-8 and TRBJ2-3; 9 nucleotides align to TRBD1. Germline CDR1 SGHVS, CDR2 FQNEAQ. V was clipped by 0 bases and J by 5 bases; unmatched bases: 9. The length of the CDR3 is 17 residues. CDR3 in DNA: TGTGCCAGCAGCTTAGCGGGACAGGGTTTGCCGGGAGATACGCAGTATTTT. Protein product: CASSLAGQGLPGDTQYF.